This entry describes one T cell receptor beta chain. Its antigen is as yet unknown. One end of the junction fails to match germline, which may point to a read error. This record comes from a study of tumor-infiltrating lymphocytes in primary liver carcinoma. A constant-region primer served to make TCR beta cDNA from around 540 ng total RNA. Construction of TCR beta libraries relied on three successive nested multiplex PCR rounds employing slightly modified ARM-PCR. Amplification in the first two PCR rounds was performed using TRBV1-TRBV30 forward primers and a C-beta reverse primer for 9 to 11 cycles each. Using its own MiXCR run on the multiplex PCR reads, TCRdb lists one record per CDR3 protein. The sample gives fewer than 350,000 distinct CDR3 sequences, approximately 60% of which show up once; roughly 10% is in the top ten. Alongside blood RNA obtained from unsorted whole blood, germline DNA was also extracted.

Germline loops: CDR1 SGHNT, CDR2 YYREEE (reference sequence). The CDR3 contains 13 residues. Regarding the study as a whole: Lower overlap was observed for tumor-adjacent and tumor-blood pairs relative to tumor region pairs.

The TCR originated in a man aged 40-49 years with primary liver carcinoma and hepatitis B virus infection. The rearrangement links TRBV5-4 to TRBJ1-6, with TRBD1 as a possible D gene (6 bases). The sample comprised peripheral blood. CDR3 nucleotides: TGTGCCAACAGCTTGGAAGGGGGTTCACCCCTCCACTTT. It codes for CANSLEGGSPLHF.